The 8 T cell receptor beta chains listed next were all sequenced from one sample in a study of T cell responses to AZD1222 COVID-19 vaccine (dated by TCRdb to the early 2020s). Library method: the immunoSEQ multiplex PCR assay. TCRdb took this table from immuneACCESS and kept in-frame rearrangements with V and J called. Such tables lack part of the clones; where checked against another copy, unresolved V genes explain under half of the gap, and the rest is unexplained. A total of 20,000 to 25,000 clones appear in this sample, approximately 80% of them only once. The ten biggest clones cover around 41% of the sample. Explained via the paper, the time point label denotes: baseline before first vaccination. The sequences come from peripheral blood, collected on day 0 of AZD1222 vaccination. Source of these receptors: an adult in good health.

The chain recombines TRBV9 with TRBJ2-5, with 9 bases aligning to TRBD2. Germline loops: CDR1 SGDLS, CDR2 YYNGEE. After removal of 7 bases from V and 1 base from J, the junction contained 2 bases not matched to a gene. The CDR3 totals 13 residues. The CDR3 protein is CASRGGGQETQYF. The CDR3 bases are TGTGCCAGCCGCGGGGGGGGCCAAGAGACCCAGTACTTC. The full variable domain, its missing parts supplied by reference TRBV9 and TRBJ2-5, is DSGVTQTPKHLITATGQRVTLRCSPRSGDLSVYWYQQSLDQGLQFLIQYYNGEERAKGNILERFSAQQFPDLHSELNLSSLELGDSALYFCASRGGGQETQYFGPGTRLLVL.

This clone was counted between two and nine times. The chain is built from TRBV10-2 and TRBJ2-7; D is undetermined. V lost 1 base and J 6 bases, leaving 10 bases between the germline ends. This CDR3 contains 13 residues. The germline V gene has CDR1 WSHSY and CDR2 SAAADI. In nucleotides, the CDR3 is TGCGCCAGCAGTGAGTACCAGGCTTTCGAGCAGTACTTC. Protein: CASSEYQAFEQYF.

This clone has more than one count but fewer than ten. The V and J genes are TRBV28 and TRBJ1-1; D is unclear. Per germline, CDR1 MDHEN and CDR2 SYDVKM. V lost 4 bases to trimming and J lost 5 bases, with 14 bases between them. This CDR3 has 14 residues. CDR3: CASSYVGMATEAFF. The CDR3, as DNA: TGTGCCAGCAGTTACGTGGGGATGGCTACTGAAGCTTTCTTT.

This chain links TRBV19 with TRBJ2-1; D is possibly TRBD1 (5 bases). The CDR3 is made up of 14 amino acids. Per the germline V gene, CDR1 is LNHDA and CDR2 is SQIVND (reference sequence). V gave up 5 bases and J gave up 4 bases, with 12 bases separating them. The CDR3 region has the DNA TGTGCCAGTAGTGCCAAACAGGCATACAATGAGCAGTTCTTC. Protein product: CASSAKQAYNEQFF.

This chain joins TRBV11-2 and TRBJ1-2; 9 bases agree with TRBD1. CDR1 is SGHAT and CDR2 is FQNNGV in the germline V gene. This CDR3 has 13 residues. Germline trimming cut 5 bases from V and 7 bases from J; bases unmatched to any gene: 5. The CDR3 protein is CASSPGQGLGYTF. The CDR3 DNA follows: TGTGCCAGCAGCCCGGGACAGGGCCTTGGCTACACCTTC. The full variable domain, its missing parts supplied by reference TRBV11-2 and TRBJ1-2, is EAGVAQSPRYKIIEKRQSVAFWCNPISGHATLYWYQQILGQGPKLLIQFQNNGVVDDSQLPKDRFSAERLKGVDSTLKIQPAKLEDSAVYLCASSPGQGLGYTFGSGTRLTVV.

V gene TRBV2 combines with J gene TRBJ1-1; D gene unclear. The CDR3 consists of 12 residues. Between the trimmed V and J ends, which lost 6 bases and 1 base, there was a span of 6 bases. Germline lookup yields CDR1 SNHLY and CDR2 FYNNEI. The CDR3 is CASRVSNTEAFF. The CDR3 DNA is TGTGCCAGCAGGGTCTCGAACACTGAAGCTTTCTTT.

This clone is a singleton in its sample. The V and J genes are TRBV7-9 and TRBJ1-1; tentatively, D is TRBD1 (6 bases). The CDR3 runs 14 residues. Germline V gene lookup returns CDR1 SEHNR and CDR2 FQNEAQ (reference sequence). V dropped 4 bases and J dropped 0 bases, with 9 bases sitting between them. Here the CDR3 reads CASSSGQLNTEAFF. CDR3 bases: TGTGCCAGCAGCTCCGGACAGCTGAACACTGAAGCTTTCTTT.

The rearrangement uses TRBV3-1 (or the pseudogene TRBV3-2) and TRBJ2-5; D gene unclear. There are 14 residues in the CDR3. The germline V gene has CDR1 LGHDT and CDR2 YNNKEL (reference sequence). Trimming cost V 0 bases and J 7 bases, with 12 bases left between them. CDR3 DNA: TGTGCCAGCAGCCAAGATCCGTCATTCGGGACCCAGTACTTC. As protein: CASSQDPSFGTQYF.